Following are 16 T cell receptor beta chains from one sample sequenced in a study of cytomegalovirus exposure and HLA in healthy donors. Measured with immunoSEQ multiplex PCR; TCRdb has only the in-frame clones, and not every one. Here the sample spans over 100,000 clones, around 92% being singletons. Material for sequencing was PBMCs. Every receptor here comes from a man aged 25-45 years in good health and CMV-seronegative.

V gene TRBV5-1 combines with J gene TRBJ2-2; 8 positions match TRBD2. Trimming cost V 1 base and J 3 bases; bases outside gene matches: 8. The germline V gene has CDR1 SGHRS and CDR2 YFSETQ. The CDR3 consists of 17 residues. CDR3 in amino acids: CASSLYSLSGDTGELFF. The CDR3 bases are TGCGCCAGCAGCTTGTATTCCCTTAGCGGGGACACCGGGGAGCTGTTTTTT.

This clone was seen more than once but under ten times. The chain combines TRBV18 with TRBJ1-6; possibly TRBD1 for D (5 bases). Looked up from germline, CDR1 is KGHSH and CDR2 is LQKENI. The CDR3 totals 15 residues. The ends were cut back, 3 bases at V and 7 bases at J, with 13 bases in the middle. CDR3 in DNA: TGTGCCAGCTCACCGACAGCGGGGCACAATTCACCCCTCCACTTT. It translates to CASSPTAGHNSPLHF.

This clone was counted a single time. The CDR3 reads CASSRYQGSTNEKLFF. The CDR3 bases are TGTGCCAGCTCACGCTATCAGGGGTCGACTAATGAAAAACTGTTTTTT. The gene calls are TRBV18 and TRBJ1-4; maybe TRBD1 (6 bases). Deletions cut 4 bases from V and 2 bases from J, with 14 bases between. The CDR3 has 16 amino acids. CDR1 KGHSH and CDR2 LQKENI come from the germline V gene.

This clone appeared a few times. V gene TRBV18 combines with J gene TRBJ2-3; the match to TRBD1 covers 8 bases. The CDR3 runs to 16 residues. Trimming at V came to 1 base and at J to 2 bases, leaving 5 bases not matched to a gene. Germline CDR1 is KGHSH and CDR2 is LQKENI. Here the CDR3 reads CASSPRGQDDTDTQYF. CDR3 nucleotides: TGTGCCAGCTCACCACGGGGACAGGATGACACAGATACGCAGTATTTT.

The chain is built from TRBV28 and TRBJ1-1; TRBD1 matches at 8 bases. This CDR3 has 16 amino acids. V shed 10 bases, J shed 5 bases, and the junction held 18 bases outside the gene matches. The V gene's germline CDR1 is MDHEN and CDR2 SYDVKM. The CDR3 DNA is TGTGCCACCCAGTTTCCCCTCGGACAGGGTAGTACTGAAGCTTTCTTT. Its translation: CATQFPLGQGSTEAFF.

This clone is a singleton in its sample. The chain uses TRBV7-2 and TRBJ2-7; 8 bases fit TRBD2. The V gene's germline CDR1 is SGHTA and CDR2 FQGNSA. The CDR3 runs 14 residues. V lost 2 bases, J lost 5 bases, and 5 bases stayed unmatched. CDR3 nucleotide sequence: TGTGCCAGCAGCTTATCTGGACTAGCAAACGAGCAGTACTTC. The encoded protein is CASSLSGLANEQYF.

Written as DNA, the CDR3 is TGTGCCAGCAGCTTAGCCAGGGGTACTGAAGCTTTCTTT. Its translation: CASSLARGTEAFF. The V call is TRBV7-3, the J call TRBJ1-1, with D maybe TRBD1 (6 bases). CDR1 and CDR2 from the germline V gene are SGHTA and FQGTGA. Trimming cost V 2 bases and J 5 bases, with 9 bases left between them. The CDR3 spans 13 residues.

CDR3 residues: CASSMFGTTSEQYF. CDR3 DNA sequence: TGTGCCAGTAGTATGTTCGGGACTACCAGCGAGCAGTACTTC. The chain combines TRBV19 with TRBJ2-7; 7 bases align to TRBD2. The germline V gene has CDR1 LNHDA and CDR2 SQIVND (reference sequence). V was pared by 3 bases and J by 6 bases, with 8 bases of the junction left unmatched. The CDR3 has 14 amino acids.

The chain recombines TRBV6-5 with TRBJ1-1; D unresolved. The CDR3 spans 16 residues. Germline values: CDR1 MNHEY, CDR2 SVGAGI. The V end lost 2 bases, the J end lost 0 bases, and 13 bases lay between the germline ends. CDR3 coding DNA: TGTGCCAGCAGTTACGGGAGCCCCGAAGTGAACACTGAAGCTTTCTTT. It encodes CASSYGSPEVNTEAFF.

The CDR3 DNA is TGCGCCAGCAGCCACGGGACAGGGGGCTCTGTAGTACTGTTTTTT. It is translated as CASSHGTGGSVVLFF. The chain combines TRBV4-1 with TRBJ1-4; 12 nucleotides align to TRBD1. Losses at the gene ends were 3 bases for V and 13 bases for J; bases not matched to a gene: 9. Germline loops: CDR1 MGHRA, CDR2 YSYEKL. The CDR3 contains 15 residues.

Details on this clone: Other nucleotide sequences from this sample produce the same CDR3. The CDR3 protein is CASSRRTGNYGYTF. The CDR3 nucleotides read TGTGCCAGCAGTAGGAGGACGGGGAACTATGGCTACACCTTC. The chain couples TRBV5-6 to TRBJ1-2, with no clear D. V was clipped by 5 bases and J by 2 bases, with 13 bases between them. The CDR3 runs 14 residues. Germline CDR1 SGHDT, CDR2 YYEEEE. The variable domain in full, completed from reference TRBV5-6 and TRBJ1-2, reads DAGVTQSPTHLIKTRGQQVTLRCSPKSGHDTVSWYQQALGQGPQFIFQYYEEEERQRGNFPDRFSGHQFPNYSSELNVNALLLGDSALYLCASSRRTGNYGYTFGSGTRLTVV.

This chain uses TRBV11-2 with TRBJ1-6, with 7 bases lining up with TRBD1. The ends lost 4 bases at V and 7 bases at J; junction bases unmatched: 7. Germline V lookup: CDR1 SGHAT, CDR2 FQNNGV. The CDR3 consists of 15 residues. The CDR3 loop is CASSSWGQINSPLHF. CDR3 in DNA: TGTGCCAGCAGCTCGTGGGGACAGATAAATTCACCCCTCCACTTT.

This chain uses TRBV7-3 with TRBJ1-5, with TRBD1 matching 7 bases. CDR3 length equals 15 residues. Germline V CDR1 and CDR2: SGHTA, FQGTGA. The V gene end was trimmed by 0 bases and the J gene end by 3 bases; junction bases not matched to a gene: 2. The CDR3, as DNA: TGTGCCAGCAGCTTAACGGGACAGAACAATCAGCCCCAGCATTTT. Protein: CASSLTGQNNQPQHF.

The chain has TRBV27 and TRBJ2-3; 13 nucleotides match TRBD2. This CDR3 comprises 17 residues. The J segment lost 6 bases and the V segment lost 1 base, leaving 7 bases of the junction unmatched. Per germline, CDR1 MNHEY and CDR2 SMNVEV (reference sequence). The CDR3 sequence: CASSLFRLAGGLDTQYF. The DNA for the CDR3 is TGTGCCAGCAGTTTATTCCGACTAGCGGGGGGCCTGGATACGCAGTATTTT.

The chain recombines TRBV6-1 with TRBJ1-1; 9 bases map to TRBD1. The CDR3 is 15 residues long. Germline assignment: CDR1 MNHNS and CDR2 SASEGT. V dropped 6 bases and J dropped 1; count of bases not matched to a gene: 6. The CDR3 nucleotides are TGTGCCAGCAGCGCCCCGACAGGGGGGAACACTGAAGCTTTCTTT. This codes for CASSAPTGGNTEAFF.

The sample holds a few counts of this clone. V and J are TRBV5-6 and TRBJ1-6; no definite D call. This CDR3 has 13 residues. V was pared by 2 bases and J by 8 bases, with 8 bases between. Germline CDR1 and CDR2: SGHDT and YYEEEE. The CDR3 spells CASSFRPDSPLHF. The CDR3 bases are TGTGCCAGCAGCTTCAGGCCCGATTCACCCCTCCACTTT.